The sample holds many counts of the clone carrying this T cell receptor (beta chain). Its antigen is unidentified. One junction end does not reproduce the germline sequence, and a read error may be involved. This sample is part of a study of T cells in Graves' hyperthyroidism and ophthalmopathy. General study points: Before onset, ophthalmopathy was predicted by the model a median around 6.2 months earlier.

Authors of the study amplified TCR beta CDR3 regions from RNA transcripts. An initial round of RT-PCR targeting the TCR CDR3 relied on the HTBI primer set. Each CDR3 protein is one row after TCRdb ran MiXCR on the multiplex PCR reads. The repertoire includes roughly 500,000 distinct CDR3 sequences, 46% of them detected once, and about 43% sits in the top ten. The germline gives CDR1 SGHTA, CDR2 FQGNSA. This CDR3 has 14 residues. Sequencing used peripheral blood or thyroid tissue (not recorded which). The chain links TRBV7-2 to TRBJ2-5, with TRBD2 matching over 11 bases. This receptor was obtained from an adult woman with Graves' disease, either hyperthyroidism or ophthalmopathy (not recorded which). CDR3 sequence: CASSLAGGQETQYF. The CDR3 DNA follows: TGTGCCAGCAGTTTAGCGGGAGGGCAAGAGACCCAGTACTTC.